The 7 T cell receptor beta chains below were found in one sample sequenced in a study of OX40 agonist ivuxolimab in advanced cancers. The library was obtained by the immunoSEQ multiplex PCR assay. TCRdb retrieved this table from immuneACCESS and kept in-frame rearrangements only. Not all clones are present; in checked studies, unresolved V genes account for under half, and no reason is known for the remainder. This sample has over 80,000 clones in its table, and 70% to 90% of those were observed once. Around 5.9% of the sample rests with the top ten. The sample consisted of CD4+ or CD8+ T cells sorted from blood, taken in a trial of the OX40 agonist ivuxolimab. The receptors were sampled from an adult with an advanced solid tumor such as melanoma, head and neck, liver or kidney cancer.

In its sample, this clone was seen once. The rearrangement joins TRBV30 to TRBJ1-5, with 7 positions matching TRBD1. After removal of 0 bases from V and 3 bases from J, the junction contained 8 bases not matched to a gene. This CDR3 has 16 amino acids. The germline gives CDR1 GTSNPN, CDR2 SVGIG (reference sequence). The CDR3, as DNA: TGTGCCTGGAGTGTTACAGGGGTTAATGCCAATCAGCCCCAGCATTTT. It is translated as CAWSVTGVNANQPQHF.

The rearrangement uses TRBV29-1 and TRBJ1-2, with TRBD1 identical over 7 bases. V shed 3 bases and J 4 bases; nucleotides not matched to a gene: 8. The CDR3 has 14 residues. The germline gives CDR1 SQVTM, CDR2 ANQGSEA. CDR3: CSVDPGQRTYGYTF. In DNA, the CDR3 is TGCAGCGTTGACCCGGGACAGCGGACCTATGGCTACACCTTC.

V gene TRBV19 combines with J gene TRBJ1-1; a weak D match, TRBD1 (5 bases). The V and J ends lost 5 bases and 1 base respectively, with 17 bases between them. This CDR3 has 16 residues. Germline V gene data show CDR1 as LNHDA and CDR2 as SQIVND (reference sequence). In DNA, the CDR3 is TGTGCCAGTAGTTCTCGGTCGCAAGGGACGAACACTGAAGCTTTCTTT. As protein: CASSSRSQGTNTEAFF.

The chain couples TRBV29-1 to TRBJ2-1; TRBD1 aligns across 9 bases. V dropped 8 bases and J dropped 0; count of bases not matched to a gene: 5. Per the germline V gene, CDR1 is SQVTM and CDR2 is ANQGSEA. This CDR3 region has 14 residues. The CDR3 protein is CSTMTGGSYNEQFF. The CDR3 nucleotides are TGCAGCACAATGACAGGGGGCTCCTACAATGAGCAGTTCTTC.

The chain has TRBV2 and TRBJ1-5; the D gene is possibly TRBD1 (5 bases). CDR1 is SNHLY and CDR2 is FYNNEI in the germline V gene. Deletions cut 7 bases from V and 5 bases from J, with 15 bases between. The CDR3 contains 14 residues. Written as DNA, the CDR3 is TGTGCCAGCAACACCCAAACAGGTTATCAGCCCCAGCATTTT. Amino acid sequence: CASNTQTGYQPQHF.

V usage is TRBV7-9 and J usage is TRBJ2-7; 8 bases are a match to TRBD2. Unmatched junction bases numbered 8, after V lost 4 bases and J lost 0 bases. CDR1 and CDR2 from the germline V gene are SEHNR and FQNEAQ (reference sequence). CDR3 length: 16 residues. CDR3 in DNA: TGTGCCAGCAGCTCTGCACGGGGGGGGATCTCCTACGAGCAGTACTTC. Translating gives CASSSARGGISYEQYF. The whole variable domain, remainder taken from reference TRBV7-9 and TRBJ2-7, is DTGVSQNPRHKITKRGQNVTFRCDPISEHNRLYWYRQTLGQGPEFLTYFQNEAQLEKSRLLSDRFSAERPKGSFSTLEIQRTEQGDSAMYLCASSSARGGISYEQYFGPGTRLTVT.

The genes are TRBV9 and TRBJ2-1; D uncertain. V gave up 1 base and J gave up 7 bases, with 6 bases separating them. The V gene's germline CDR1 is SGDLS and CDR2 YYNGEE. CDR3 length: 12 residues. This CDR3 is CASSVTGNEQFF. The CDR3 DNA reads as TGTGCCAGCAGCGTAACTGGGAATGAGCAGTTCTTC.